This T cell receptor (beta chain) comes out of a study of cytomegalovirus exposure and HLA in healthy donors. The germline CDR1 and CDR2 sequences are LNHDA and SQIVND (reference sequence). The CDR3 length is 15 residues. V shed 4 bases, J shed 2 bases, and the junction held 5 bases outside the gene matches. The PCR was carried out with 60 Vbeta primers and 13 Jbeta primers. Only in-frame clones appear in the TCRdb table, and some are missing; sequencing was by immunoSEQ multiplex PCR. The sample table sets out roughly 53,000 clones. V is TRBV19 and J is TRBJ1-5; 7 nucleotides agree with TRBD1. Sample: PBMCs. This receptor was taken from a female donor in good health and CMV-seronegative. CDR3 DNA: TGTGCCAGTAGTACAGGACAGGTGGGCAATCAGCCCCAGCATTTT. Protein: CASSTGQVGNQPQHF.